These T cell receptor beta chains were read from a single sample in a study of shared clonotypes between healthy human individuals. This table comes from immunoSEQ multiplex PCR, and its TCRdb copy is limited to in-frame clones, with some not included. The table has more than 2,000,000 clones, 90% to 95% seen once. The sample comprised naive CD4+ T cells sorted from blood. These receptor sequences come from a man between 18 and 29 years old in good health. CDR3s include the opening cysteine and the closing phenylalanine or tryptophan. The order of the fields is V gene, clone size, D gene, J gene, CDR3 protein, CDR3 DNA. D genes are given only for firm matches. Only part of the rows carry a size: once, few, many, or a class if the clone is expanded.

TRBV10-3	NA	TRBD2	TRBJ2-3	CAISGGSDTQYF	TGTGCCATCAGCGGGGGGTCTGATACGCAGTATTTT
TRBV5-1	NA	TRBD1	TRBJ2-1	CASSLVGTGGSEQFF	TGCGCCAGCAGCTTGGTTGGGACAGGGGGCAGTGAGCAGTTCTTC
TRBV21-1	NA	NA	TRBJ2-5	CASSRTRREGETQYF	TGTGCCAGCAGTCGAACCCGTAGGGAAGGGGAGACCCAGTACTTC
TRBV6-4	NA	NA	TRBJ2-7	CASRRGSYEQYF	TGTGCCAGCCGTCGGGGCTCCTACGAGCAGTACTTC
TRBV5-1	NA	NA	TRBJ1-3	CASSLAQGGPGNTIYF	TGCGCCAGCAGCTTGGCCCAGGGAGGACCTGGAAACACCATATATTTT
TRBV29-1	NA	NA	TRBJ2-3	CSVFPWLTPTDTQYF	TGCAGCGTTTTTCCGTGGTTAACACCCACAGATACGCAGTATTTT
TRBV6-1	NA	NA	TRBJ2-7	CASSEVGISYEQYF	TGTGCCAGCAGTGAAGTTGGGATCTCCTACGAGCAGTACTTC
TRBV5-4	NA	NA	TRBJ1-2	CASSLGGNYGYTF	TGTGCCAGCAGCTTGGGTGGAAACTATGGCTACACCTTC
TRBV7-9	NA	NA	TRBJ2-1	CASSVDRGSSYNEQFF	TGTGCCAGCAGCGTAGATAGGGGAAGCTCCTACAATGAGCAGTTCTTC
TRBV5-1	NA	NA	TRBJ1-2	CASSLRQGVDYGYTF	TGCGCCAGCAGCTTGCGTCAGGGAGTCGACTATGGCTACACCTTC
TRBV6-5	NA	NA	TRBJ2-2	CASNRGVNTGELFF	TGTGCCAGCAATCGAGGGGTGAACACCGGGGAGCTGTTTTTT
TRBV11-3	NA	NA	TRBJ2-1	CASGRQTYNEQFF	TGTGCCAGCGGGCGACAGACCTACAATGAGCAGTTCTTC
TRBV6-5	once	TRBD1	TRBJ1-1	CASRLLDRGAAFF	TGTGCCAGCAGACTCCTAGACAGGGGAGCGGCTTTCTTT
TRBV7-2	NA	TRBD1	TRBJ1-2	CASGPGQGAVRRGYTF	TGTGCCAGCGGCCCGGGACAGGGGGCTGTTCGGCGTGGCTACACCTTC
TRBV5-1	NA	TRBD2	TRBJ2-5	CASSSTSGGPRETQYF	TGCGCCAGCAGCTCGACTAGCGGGGGGCCCAGGGAGACCCAGTACTTC
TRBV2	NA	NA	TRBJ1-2	CASSERATGYTF	TGTGCCAGCAGTGAAAGGGCTACTGGCTACACCTTC
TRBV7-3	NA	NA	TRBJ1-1	CASSGAVTTEAFF	TGTGCCAGCAGCGGAGCGGTGACCACTGAAGCTTTCTTT
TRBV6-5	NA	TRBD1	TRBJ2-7	CASSSWTGPYEQYF	TGTGCCAGCAGCTCCTGGACAGGGCCCTACGAGCAGTACTTC
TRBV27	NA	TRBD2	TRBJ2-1	CASSLYLAGGNEQFF	TGTGCCAGCAGTTTATACCTAGCGGGGGGCAATGAGCAGTTCTTC
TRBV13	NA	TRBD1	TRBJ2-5	CASSLTRGQETQYF	TGTGCCAGCAGCCTAACGAGGGGACAGGAGACCCAGTACTTC
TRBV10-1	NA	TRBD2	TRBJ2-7	CASSGTSGGYEQYF	TGCGCCAGCAGTGGAACTAGCGGGGGCTACGAGCAGTACTTC
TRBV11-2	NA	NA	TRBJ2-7	CASSLAHSGSSYEQYF	TGTGCCAGCAGCTTAGCCCATAGCGGAAGCTCCTACGAGCAGTACTTC
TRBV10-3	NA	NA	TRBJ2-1	CAIHRDSNYNEQFF	TGTGCCATTCACAGGGACTCTAACTACAATGAGCAGTTCTTC
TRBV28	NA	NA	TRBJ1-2	CASSLQANYGYTF	TGTGCCAGCAGTTTACAGGCCAACTATGGCTACACCTTC
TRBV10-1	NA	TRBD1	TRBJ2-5	CASSPPRDRALIQETQYF	TGCGCCAGCAGCCCCCCGAGGGACAGGGCCCTAATCCAAGAGACCCAGTACTTC
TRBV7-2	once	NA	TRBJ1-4	CASSLAQTRVGNEKLFF	TGTGCCAGCAGCTTAGCCCAAACAAGGGTCGGTAATGAAAAACTGTTTTTT
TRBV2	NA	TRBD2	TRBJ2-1	CASSLRTSGGEQFF	TGTGCCAGCAGCCTTCGGACTAGCGGGGGGGAGCAGTTCTTC
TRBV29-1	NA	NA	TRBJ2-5	CSVEEGPKETQYF	TGCAGCGTTGAGGAGGGACCGAAAGAGACCCAGTACTTC
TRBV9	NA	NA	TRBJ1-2	CASSSQIQGLGGYTF	TGTGCCAGCAGCTCTCAAATTCAGGGATTAGGTGGCTACACCTTC
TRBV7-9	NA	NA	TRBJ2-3	CASSTRDFTDTQYF	TGTGCCAGCAGCACCCGGGACTTCACAGATACGCAGTATTTT
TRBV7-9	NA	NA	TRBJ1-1	CASSLEITNTEAFF	TGTGCCAGCAGCTTAGAGATCACGAACACTGAAGCTTTCTTT
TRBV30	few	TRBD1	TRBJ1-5	CAWSVGQGNQPQHF	TGTGCCTGGAGTGTAGGACAGGGCAATCAGCCCCAGCATTTT
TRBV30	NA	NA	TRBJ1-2	CACTGTHSNYGYTF	TGTGCCTGCACCGGGACACATTCTAACTATGGCTACACCTTC
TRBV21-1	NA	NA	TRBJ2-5	CASSKVGQLAKKGQETQYF	TGTGCCAGCAGCAAAGTTGGGCAACTTGCAAAGAAGGGCCAAGAGACCCAGTACTTC
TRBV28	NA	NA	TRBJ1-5	CASRDRNGRGNQPQHF	TGTGCCAGCAGAGACAGGAACGGACGGGGCAATCAGCCCCAGCATTTT
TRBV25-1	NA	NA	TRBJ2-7	CASSERRGNEQYF	TGTGCCAGCAGTGAACGGCGGGGCAACGAGCAGTACTTC
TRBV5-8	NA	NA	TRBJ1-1	CASSSTENTEAFF	TGTGCCAGCAGCTCTACAGAGAACACTGAAGCTTTCTTT